This TCR beta chain was identified in a study of beta chain features in type 1 diabetes. Study-wide findings and caveats: Junctions at VDJ sites from type 1 diabetes patients had fewer insertions and more deletions.

The V gene lost 7 bases and the J gene lost 5 bases, with 14 bases spanning the gap. Per germline, CDR1 MDHEN and CDR2 SYDVKM. The CDR3 is made up of 13 amino acids. This clone was picked up a small number of times. Its antigen is undetermined. cDNA synthesis used the whole RNA isolate, giving expressed TCRB sequences. Here immunoSEQ multiplex PCR was the method, and the copy in TCRdb shows in-frame clones only, minus some. The sample contains 130,000 or so clones, roughly 9.3% of which appear only once. The chain links TRBV28 to TRBJ1-2, with a possible D match to TRBD1 (6 bases). Sequencing was done on a sample of central memory CD4+ T cells from blood. The TCR sequence derives from a woman between 35 and 50 years old in good health. CDR3 residues: CASTLRTEYGYTF. The CDR3 DNA reads TGTGCCAGCACCCTGCGGACAGAGTATGGCTACACCTTC.